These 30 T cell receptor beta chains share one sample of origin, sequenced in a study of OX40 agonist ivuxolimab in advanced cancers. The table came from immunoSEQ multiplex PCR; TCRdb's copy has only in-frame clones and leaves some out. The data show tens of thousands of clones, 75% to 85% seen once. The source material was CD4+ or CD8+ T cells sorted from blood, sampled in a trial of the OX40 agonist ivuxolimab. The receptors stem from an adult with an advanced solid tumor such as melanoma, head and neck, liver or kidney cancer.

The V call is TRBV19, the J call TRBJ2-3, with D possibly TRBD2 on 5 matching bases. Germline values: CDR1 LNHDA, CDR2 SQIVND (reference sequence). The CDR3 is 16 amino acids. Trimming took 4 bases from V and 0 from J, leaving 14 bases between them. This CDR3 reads CASSKPPGISTDTQYF. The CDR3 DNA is TGTGCCAGTAGTAAGCCCCCCGGGATTAGCACAGATACGCAGTATTTT.

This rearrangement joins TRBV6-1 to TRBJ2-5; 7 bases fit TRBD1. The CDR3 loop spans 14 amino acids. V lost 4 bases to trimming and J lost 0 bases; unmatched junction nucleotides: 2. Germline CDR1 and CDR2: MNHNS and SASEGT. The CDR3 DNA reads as TGTGCCAGCAGTGGGGGACAGCACCAAGAGACCCAGTACTTC. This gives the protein CASSGGQHQETQYF.

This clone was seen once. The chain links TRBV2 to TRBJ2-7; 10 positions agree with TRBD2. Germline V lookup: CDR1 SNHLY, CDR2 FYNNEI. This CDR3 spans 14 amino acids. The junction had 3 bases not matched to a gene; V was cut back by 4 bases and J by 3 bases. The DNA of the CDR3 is TGTGCCAGCAGTGGGGCTAGCGGGAGCTACGAGCAGTACTTC. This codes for CASSGASGSYEQYF.

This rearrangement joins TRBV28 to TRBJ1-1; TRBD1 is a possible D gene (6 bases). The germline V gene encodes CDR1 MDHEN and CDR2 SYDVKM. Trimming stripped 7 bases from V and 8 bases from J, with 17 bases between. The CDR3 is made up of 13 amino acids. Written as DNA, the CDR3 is TGTGCCAGCACACAGGGAACGACACGCGAAGCTTTCTTT. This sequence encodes CASTQGTTREAFF.

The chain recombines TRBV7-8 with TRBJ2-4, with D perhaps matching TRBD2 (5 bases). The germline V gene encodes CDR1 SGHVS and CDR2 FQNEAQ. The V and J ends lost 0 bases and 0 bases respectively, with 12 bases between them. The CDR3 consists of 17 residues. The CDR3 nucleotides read TGTGCCAGCAGCTTAGCAGGGTCAGGACTAGCCAAAAACATTCAGTACTTC. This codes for CASSLAGSGLAKNIQYF.

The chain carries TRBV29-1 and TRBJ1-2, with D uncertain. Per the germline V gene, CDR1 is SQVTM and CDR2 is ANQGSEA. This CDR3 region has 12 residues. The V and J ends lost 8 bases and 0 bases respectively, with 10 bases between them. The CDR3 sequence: CSLWDTNYGYTF. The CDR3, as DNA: TGCAGCCTGTGGGATACTAACTATGGCTACACCTTC.

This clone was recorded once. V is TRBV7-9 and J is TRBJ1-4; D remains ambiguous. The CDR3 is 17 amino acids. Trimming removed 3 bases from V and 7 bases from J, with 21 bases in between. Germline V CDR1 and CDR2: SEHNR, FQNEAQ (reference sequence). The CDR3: CASSFSGRGRSVEKLFF. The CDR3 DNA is TGTGCCAGCAGCTTTAGCGGTCGGGGAAGGTCTGTTGAAAAACTGTTTTTT.

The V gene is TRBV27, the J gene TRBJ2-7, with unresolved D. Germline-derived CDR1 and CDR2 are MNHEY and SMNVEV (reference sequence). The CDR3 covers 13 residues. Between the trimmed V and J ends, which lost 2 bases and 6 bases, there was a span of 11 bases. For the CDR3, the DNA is TGTGCCAGCAGTTTAAGACCCAAAGGCGAGCAGTACTTC. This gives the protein CASSLRPKGEQYF.

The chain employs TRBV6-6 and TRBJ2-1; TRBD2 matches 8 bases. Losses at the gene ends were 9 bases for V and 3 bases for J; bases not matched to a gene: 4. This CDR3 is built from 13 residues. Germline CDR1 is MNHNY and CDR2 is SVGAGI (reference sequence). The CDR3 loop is CASTAGGYNEQFF. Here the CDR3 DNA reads TGTGCCAGTACGGCGGGGGGCTACAATGAGCAGTTCTTC.

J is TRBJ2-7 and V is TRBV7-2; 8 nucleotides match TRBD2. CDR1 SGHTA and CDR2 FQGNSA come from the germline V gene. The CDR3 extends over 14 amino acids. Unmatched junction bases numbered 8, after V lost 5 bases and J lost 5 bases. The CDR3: CASSPGLAPNEQYF. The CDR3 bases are TGTGCCAGCAGCCCCGGACTAGCCCCCAACGAGCAGTACTTC.

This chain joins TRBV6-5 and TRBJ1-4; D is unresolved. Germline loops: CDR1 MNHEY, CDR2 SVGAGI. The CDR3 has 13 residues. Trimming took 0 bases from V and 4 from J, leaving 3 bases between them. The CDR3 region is CASSYSGNEKLFF. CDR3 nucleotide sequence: TGTGCCAGCAGTTACTCGGGTAATGAAAAACTGTTTTTT.

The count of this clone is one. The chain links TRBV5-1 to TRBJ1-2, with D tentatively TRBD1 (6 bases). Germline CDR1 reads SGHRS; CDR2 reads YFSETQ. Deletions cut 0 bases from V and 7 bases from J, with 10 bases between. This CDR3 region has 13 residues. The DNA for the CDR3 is TGCGCCAGCAGCTTGGGGCAGGGGCTTGGCTACACCTTC. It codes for CASSLGQGLGYTF.

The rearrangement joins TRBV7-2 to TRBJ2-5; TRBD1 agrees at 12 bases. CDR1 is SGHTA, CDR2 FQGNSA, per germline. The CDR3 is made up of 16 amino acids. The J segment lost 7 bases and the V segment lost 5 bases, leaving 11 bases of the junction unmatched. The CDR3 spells CASSPRPGTGGSTQYF. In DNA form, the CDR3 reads TGTGCCAGCAGCCCCCGTCCCGGGACAGGGGGCTCGACCCAGTACTTC. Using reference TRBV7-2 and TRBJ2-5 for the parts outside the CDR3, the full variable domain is GAGVSQSPSNKVTEKGKDVELRCDPISGHTALYWYRQSLGQGLEFLIYFQGNSAPDKSGLPSDRFSAERTGGSVSTLTIQRTQQEDSAVYLCASSPRPGTGGSTQYFGPGTRLLVL.

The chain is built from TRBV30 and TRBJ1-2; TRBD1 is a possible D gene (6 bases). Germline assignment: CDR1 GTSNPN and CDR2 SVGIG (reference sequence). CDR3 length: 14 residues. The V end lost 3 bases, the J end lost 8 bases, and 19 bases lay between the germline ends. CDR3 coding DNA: TGTGCCTGGAGGCTCACCGGGGGGGCGCGGGGCTACACCTTC. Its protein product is CAWRLTGGARGYTF.

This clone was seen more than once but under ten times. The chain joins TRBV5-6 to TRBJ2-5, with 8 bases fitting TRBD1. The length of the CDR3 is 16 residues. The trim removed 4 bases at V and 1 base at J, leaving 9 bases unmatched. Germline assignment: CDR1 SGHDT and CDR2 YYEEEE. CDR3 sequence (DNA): TGTGCCAGCAGCACCGGGACAGGCCTAATCCAAGAGACCCAGTACTTC. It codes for CASSTGTGLIQETQYF.

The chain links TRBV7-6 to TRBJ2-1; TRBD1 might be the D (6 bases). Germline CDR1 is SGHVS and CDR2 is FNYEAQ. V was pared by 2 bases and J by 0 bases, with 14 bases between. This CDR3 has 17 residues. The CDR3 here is CASSLIQGQSSYNEQFF. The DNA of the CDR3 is TGTGCCAGCAGCTTAATTCAGGGGCAAAGCTCCTACAATGAGCAGTTCTTC. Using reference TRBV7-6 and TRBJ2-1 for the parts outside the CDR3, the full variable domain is GAGVSQSPRYKVTKRGQDVALRCDPISGHVSLYWYRQALGQGPEFLTYFNYEAQQDKSGLPNDRFSAERPEGSISTLTIQRTEQRDSAMYRCASSLIQGQSSYNEQFFGPGTRLTVL.

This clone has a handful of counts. CDR3 in amino acids: CASSMEGNQPQHF. The CDR3 nucleotides read TGTGCCAGTAGTATGGAAGGGAATCAGCCCCAGCATTTT. The chain uses TRBV19 and TRBJ1-5; D is undetermined. There are 13 residues in the CDR3. Germline CDR1 LNHDA, CDR2 SQIVND (reference sequence). V lost 3 bases to trimming and J lost 4 bases, with 7 bases between them.

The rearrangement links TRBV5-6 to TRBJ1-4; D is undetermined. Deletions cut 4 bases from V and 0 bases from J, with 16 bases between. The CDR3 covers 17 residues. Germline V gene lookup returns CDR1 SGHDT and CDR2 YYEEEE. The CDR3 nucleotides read TGTGCCAGCAGCGCGGAGGGCTTGCCCGCAACTAATGAAAAACTGTTTTTT. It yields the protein CASSAEGLPATNEKLFF.

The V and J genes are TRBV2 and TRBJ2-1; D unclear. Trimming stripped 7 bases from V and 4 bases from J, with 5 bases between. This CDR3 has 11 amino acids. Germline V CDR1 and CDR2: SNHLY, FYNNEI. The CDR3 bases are TGTGCCAGCACTTATTACAATGAGCAGTTCTTC. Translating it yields CASTYYNEQFF. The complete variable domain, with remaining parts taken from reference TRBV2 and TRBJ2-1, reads EPEVTQTPSHQVTQMGQEVILRCVPISNHLYFYWYRQILGQKVEFLVSFYNNEISEKSEIFDDQFSVERPDGSNFTLKIRSTKLEDSAMYFCASTYYNEQFFGPGTRLTVL.

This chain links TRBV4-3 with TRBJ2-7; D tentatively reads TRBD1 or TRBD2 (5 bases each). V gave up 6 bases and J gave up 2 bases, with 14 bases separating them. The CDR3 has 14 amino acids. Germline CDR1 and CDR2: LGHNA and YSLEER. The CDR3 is CASSPGTGAYEQYF. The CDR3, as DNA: TGCGCCAGCAGTCCCGGGACCGGGGCCTACGAGCAGTACTTC.

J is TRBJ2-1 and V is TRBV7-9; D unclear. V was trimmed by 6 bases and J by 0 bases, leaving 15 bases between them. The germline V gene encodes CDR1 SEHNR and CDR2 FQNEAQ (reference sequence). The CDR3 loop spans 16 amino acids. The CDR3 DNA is TGTGCCAGCAGACCTCCCCAAGGGATCTCCTACAATGAGCAGTTCTTC. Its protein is CASRPPQGISYNEQFF.

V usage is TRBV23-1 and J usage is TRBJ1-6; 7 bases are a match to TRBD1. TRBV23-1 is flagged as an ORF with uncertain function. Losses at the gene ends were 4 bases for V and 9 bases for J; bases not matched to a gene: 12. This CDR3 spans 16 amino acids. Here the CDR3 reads CASSPPGQPWSSPLHF. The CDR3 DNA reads TGCGCCAGCAGTCCGCCGGGACAGCCTTGGAGTTCACCCCTCCACTTT.

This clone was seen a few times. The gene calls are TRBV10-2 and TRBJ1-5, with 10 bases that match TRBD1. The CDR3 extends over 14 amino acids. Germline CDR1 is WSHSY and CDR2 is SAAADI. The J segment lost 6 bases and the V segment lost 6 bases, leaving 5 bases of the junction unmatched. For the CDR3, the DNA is TGCGCCAGCAGAGACGGGACAGGGGTTCAGCCCCAGCATTTT. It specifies CASRDGTGVQPQHF.

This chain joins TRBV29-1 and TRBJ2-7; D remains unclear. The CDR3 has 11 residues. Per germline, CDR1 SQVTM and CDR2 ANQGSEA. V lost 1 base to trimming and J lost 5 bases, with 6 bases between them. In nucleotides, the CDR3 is TGCAGCGTTGAAGGTGGCGACGAGCAGTACTTC. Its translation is CSVEGGDEQYF.

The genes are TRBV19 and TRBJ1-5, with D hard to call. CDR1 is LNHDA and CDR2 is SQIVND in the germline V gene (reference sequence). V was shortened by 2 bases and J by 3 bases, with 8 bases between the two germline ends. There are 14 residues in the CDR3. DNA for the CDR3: TGTGCCAGTAGTATATTGGGGTCCAATCAGCCCCAGCATTTT. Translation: CASSILGSNQPQHF.

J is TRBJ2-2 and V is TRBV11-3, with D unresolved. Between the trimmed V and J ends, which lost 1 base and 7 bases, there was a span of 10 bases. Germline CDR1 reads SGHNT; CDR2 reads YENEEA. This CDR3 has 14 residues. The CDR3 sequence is CASSLGQGSGELFF. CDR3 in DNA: TGTGCCAGCAGCTTAGGACAAGGAAGCGGGGAGCTGTTTTTT.

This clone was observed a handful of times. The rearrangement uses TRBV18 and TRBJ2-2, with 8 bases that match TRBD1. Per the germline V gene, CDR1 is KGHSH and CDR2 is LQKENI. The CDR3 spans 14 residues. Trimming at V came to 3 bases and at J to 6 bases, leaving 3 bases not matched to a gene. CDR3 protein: CASSPDRAAGELFF. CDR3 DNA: TGTGCCAGCTCACCGGACAGGGCGGCCGGGGAGCTGTTTTTT.

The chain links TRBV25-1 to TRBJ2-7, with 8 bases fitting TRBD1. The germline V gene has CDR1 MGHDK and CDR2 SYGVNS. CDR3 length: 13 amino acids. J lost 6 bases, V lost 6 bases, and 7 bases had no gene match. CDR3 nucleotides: TGTGCCAGCAGGGGGACAGGACCGGGCGAGCAGTACTTC. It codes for CASRGTGPGEQYF.

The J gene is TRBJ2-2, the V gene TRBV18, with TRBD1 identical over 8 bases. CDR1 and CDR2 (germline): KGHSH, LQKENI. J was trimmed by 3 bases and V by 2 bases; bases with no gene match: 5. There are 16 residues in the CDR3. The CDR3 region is CASSPVGTGDTGELFF. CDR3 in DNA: TGTGCCAGCTCACCAGTCGGGACAGGCGACACCGGGGAGCTGTTTTTT.

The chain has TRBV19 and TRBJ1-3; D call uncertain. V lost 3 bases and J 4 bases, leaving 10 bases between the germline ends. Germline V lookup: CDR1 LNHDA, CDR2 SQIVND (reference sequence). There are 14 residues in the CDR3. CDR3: CASSIGEAGNTIYF. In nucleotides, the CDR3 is TGTGCCAGTAGTATCGGTGAGGCCGGAAACACCATATATTTT. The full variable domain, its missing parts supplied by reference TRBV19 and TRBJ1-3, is DGGITQSPKYLFRKEGQNVTLSCEQNLNHDAMYWYRQDPGQGLRLIYYSQIVNDFQKGDIAEGYSVSREKKESFPLTVTSAQKNPTAFYLCASSIGEAGNTIYFGEGSWLTVV.